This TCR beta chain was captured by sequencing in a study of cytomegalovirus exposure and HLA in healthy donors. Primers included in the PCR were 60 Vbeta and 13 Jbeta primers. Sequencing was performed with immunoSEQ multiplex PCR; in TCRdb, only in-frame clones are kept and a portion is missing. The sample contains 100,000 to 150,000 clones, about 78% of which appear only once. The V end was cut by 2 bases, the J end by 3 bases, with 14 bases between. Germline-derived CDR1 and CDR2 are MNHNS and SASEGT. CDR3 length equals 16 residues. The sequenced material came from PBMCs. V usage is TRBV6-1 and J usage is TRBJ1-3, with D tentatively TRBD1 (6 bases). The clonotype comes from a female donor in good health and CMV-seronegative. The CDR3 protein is CASSELTGTYGNTIYF. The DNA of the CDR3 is TGTGCCAGCAGTGAATTAACAGGGACCTATGGAAACACCATATATTTT.